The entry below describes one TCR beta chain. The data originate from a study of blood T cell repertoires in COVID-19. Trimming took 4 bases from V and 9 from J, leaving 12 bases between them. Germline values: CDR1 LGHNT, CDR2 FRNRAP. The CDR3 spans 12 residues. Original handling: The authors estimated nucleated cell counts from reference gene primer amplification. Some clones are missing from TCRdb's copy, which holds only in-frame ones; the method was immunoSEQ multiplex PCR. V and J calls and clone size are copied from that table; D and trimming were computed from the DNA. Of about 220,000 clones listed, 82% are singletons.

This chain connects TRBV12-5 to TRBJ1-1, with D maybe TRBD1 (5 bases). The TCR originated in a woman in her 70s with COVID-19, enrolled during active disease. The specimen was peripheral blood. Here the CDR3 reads CASGSTASKAFF. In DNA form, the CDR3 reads TGTGCTAGTGGTTCGACAGCTTCCAAAGCTTTCTTT.